Below are 25 T cell receptor beta chains sequenced from a single sample in a study of T-cell reconstitution after alpha-beta-depleted transplantation in children (dated by TCRdb to about 2016). The protocol used for the library was PCR. TCRdb names Illumina HiSeq 2500 as the instrument used. TCR libraries were prepared with molecular barcoding, using unique molecular identifiers to normalize TCRbeta repertoire quantification. Through fastp at Q25 and MiXCR, TCRdb rebuilt clones from the public reads, retaining in-frame beta chains. Rows are unified per CDR3 protein, each entry keeping the most common DNA and genes. The sample includes some 550,000 distinct CDR3 sequences, with about 16% observed a single time. The ten biggest clones cover 3.3% of the sample. The sample here was PBMCs from the stem cell graft donor, taken from the stem cell graft. The source is a human donor who donated a stem cell graft to a child with acute lymphoblastic leukemia.

This clonotype was counted only a few times. V is TRBV7-6 and J is TRBJ1-4; D is unclear. CDR1 is SGHVS, CDR2 FNYEAQ, per germline. This CDR3 region has 13 residues. V was pared by 6 bases and J by 4 bases, with 9 bases between. The CDR3: CASSLGNNEKLFF. CDR3 nucleotide sequence: TGTGCCAGCAGTTTGGGGAATAATGAAAAACTGTTTTTT.

The rearrangement uses TRBV6-1 and TRBJ2-1, with D perhaps TRBD1 (5 bases). Trimming pared 3 bases from V and 14 bases from J, leaving 11 bases between. CDR1 MNHNS and CDR2 SASEGT come from the germline V gene. There are 11 residues in the CDR3. As DNA, the CDR3 is TGTGCCAGCAGTGACAGGGCTCGCGAGTTCTTC. Translated, it gives CASSDRAREFF.

This clonotype appeared a few times. J is TRBJ2-1 and V is TRBV6-1; 9 bases fit TRBD1. Trimming at V came to 3 bases and at J to 3 bases, leaving 3 bases not matched to a gene. The CDR3 length is 15 residues. Germline V gene data show CDR1 as MNHNS and CDR2 as SASEGT. CDR3 nucleotide sequence: TGTGCCAGCAGTGACGACAGGGGGATCTACAATGAGCAGTTCTTC. It yields the protein CASSDDRGIYNEQFF.

The chain employs TRBV27 and TRBJ2-7, with D perhaps TRBD2 (7 bases). In germline, CDR1 is MNHEY, CDR2 SMNVEV (reference sequence). V was shortened by 5 bases and J by 5 bases, with 22 bases between the two germline ends. The CDR3 sequence is 16 residues long. The CDR3 DNA follows: TGTGCCAGCAGTCCACCCAACGGGGGGCTGGCGCACGAGCAGTACTTC. This sequence encodes CASSPPNGGLAHEQYF.

Only a few counts were recorded for this clonotype. This rearrangement joins TRBV20-1 to TRBJ1-5; maybe TRBD1 (5 bases). The V and J ends lost 3 bases and 0 bases respectively, with 15 bases between them. Germline CDR1 and CDR2: DFQATT and SNEGSKA (reference sequence). The CDR3 is 16 amino acids. CDR3 loop: CSARTGTEYSNQPQHF. The CDR3 coding sequence is TGCAGTGCTAGGACCGGGACCGAGTATAGCAATCAGCCCCAGCATTTT.

The chain couples TRBV7-9 to TRBJ2-1; either TRBD1 or TRBD2 may supply D (6 bases each). Germline CDR1 reads SEHNR; CDR2 reads FQNEAQ (reference sequence). The CDR3 consists of 17 residues. Trimming shortened V by 1 base and J by 0 bases, and 13 bases separated the two germline ends. CDR3 amino acids: CASSLGRGDNSYNEQFF. CDR3 sequence (DNA): TGTGCCAGCAGCTTAGGGAGGGGGGACAACTCCTACAATGAGCAGTTCTTC.

The chain links TRBV7-2 to TRBJ1-1; 9 positions match TRBD1. CDR1 and CDR2 (germline): SGHTA, FQGNSA. This CDR3 spans 13 amino acids. Losses at the gene ends were 6 bases for V and 6 bases for J; bases not matched to a gene: 5. CDR3 loop: CASRLGTGSEAFF. The CDR3 coding sequence is TGTGCCAGCAGACTCGGGACAGGGTCTGAAGCTTTCTTT.

The rearrangement links TRBV29-1 to TRBJ2-7, with unresolved D. Trimming left V 7 bases short and J 2 bases short, with 12 bases between. Germline values: CDR1 SQVTM, CDR2 ANQGSEA. The CDR3 consists of 12 residues. The CDR3 here is CSGRVGAYEQYF. CDR3 bases: TGCAGCGGACGGGTGGGCGCCTACGAGCAGTACTTC.

The chain links TRBV11-2 to TRBJ2-1; 11 nucleotides match TRBD2. CDR3 size: 15 residues. In germline, CDR1 is SGHAT, CDR2 FQNNGV. J lost 7 bases, V lost 7 bases, and 9 bases had no gene match. CDR3 loop: CASTVTSGGGNEQFF. The CDR3 nucleotides read TGTGCCAGCACCGTAACTAGCGGGGGTGGGAATGAGCAGTTCTTC.

This clonotype came up many times. The chain has TRBV7-9 and TRBJ2-5; perhaps TRBD2 as D (5 bases). Germline lookup yields CDR1 SEHNR and CDR2 FQNEAQ (reference sequence). This CDR3 comprises 14 residues. Trimming removed 3 bases at V and 2 bases at J, with 10 bases between. The CDR3 sequence is CASSFRAAQETQYF. DNA for the CDR3: TGTGCCAGCAGCTTCAGAGCGGCTCAAGAGACCCAGTACTTC. The full variable domain, rest sourced from reference TRBV7-9 and TRBJ2-5, is DTGVSQNPRHKITKRGQNVTFRCDPISEHNRLYWYRQTLGQGPEFLTYFQNEAQLEKSRLLSDRFSAERPKGSFSTLEIQRTEQGDSAMYLCASSFRAAQETQYFGPGTRLLVL.

This clonotype was counted between two and nine times. The chain has TRBV5-1 and TRBJ1-4; weak D call: TRBD1 (6 bases). Germline loops: CDR1 SGHRS, CDR2 YFSETQ. Trimming removed 4 bases at V and 2 bases at J, with 12 bases between. This CDR3 has 15 residues. The CDR3, as DNA: TGCGCCAGCAGCCAAAACAGGGTTACTAATGAAAAACTGTTTTTT. It specifies CASSQNRVTNEKLFF.

The V call is TRBV25-1, the J call TRBJ2-1, with a possible D match to TRBD2 (6 bases). This CDR3 spans 15 amino acids. Trimming removed 2 bases at V and 6 bases at J, with 14 bases between. The germline V gene has CDR1 MGHDK and CDR2 SYGVNS. CDR3 protein: CASSERAGGRNEQFF. The CDR3 nucleotides are TGTGCCAGCAGTGAACGAGCGGGCGGCCGCAATGAGCAGTTCTTC.

This clonotype was seen only a few times. This chain connects TRBV6-5 to TRBJ1-2, with 9 bases lining up with TRBD1. V shed 1 base, J shed 8 bases, and the junction held 11 bases outside the gene matches. The CDR3 is made up of 16 amino acids. Germline values: CDR1 MNHEY, CDR2 SVGAGI. CDR3 loop: CASSYYKTGTGKGYTF. In DNA form, the CDR3 reads TGTGCCAGCAGTTACTATAAAACCGGGACAGGGAAAGGCTACACCTTC.

This rearrangement joins TRBV4-1 to TRBJ2-5; 12 bases align to TRBD2. J was trimmed by 8 bases and V by 0 bases; bases with no gene match: 4. In germline, CDR1 is MGHRA, CDR2 YSYEKL. This CDR3 has 15 amino acids. CDR3 protein: CASSQETTSGRTQYF. The CDR3, as DNA: TGCGCCAGCAGCCAAGAGACGACTAGCGGGAGAACCCAGTACTTC.

This clonotype was detected only a few times. This chain uses TRBV15 with TRBJ1-5; D not resolved. The CDR3 has 18 residues. V was clipped by 7 bases and J by 5 bases, with 27 bases between them. Germline V gene data show CDR1 as LNHNV and CDR2 as YYDKDF (reference sequence). The CDR3 nucleotides read TGTGCCACCACCGTGGGAGACGGTTATGCCTCTCACCATCAGCCCCAGCATTTT. This translates into CATTVGDGYASHHQPQHF.

V is TRBV29-1 and J is TRBJ2-2; TRBD1 might be the D (5 bases). Trimming took off 5 bases at V and 4 bases at J, with 8 bases between the two ends. Germline V gives CDR1 SQVTM, CDR2 ANQGSEA. CDR3 size: 12 residues. CDR3 nucleotides: TGCAGCGTTATAGGGGCCACCGGGGAGCTGTTTTTT. It specifies CSVIGATGELFF.

Worth noting for this clonotype: Germline and junction disagree at one end, which may indicate a read error. The CDR3 reads CASTLGPVYSNQPQHF. In DNA, the CDR3 is TGCGCCAGCACCTTGGGTCCCGTGTATAGCAATCAGCCCCAGCATTTT. This chain joins TRBV5-1 and TRBJ1-5; D not certain. The germline gives CDR1 SGHRS, CDR2 YFSETQ. This CDR3 has 16 amino acids.

Concerning this clonotype: An end of the junction differs from the germline gene, which may be a read error. The chain employs TRBV5-1 and TRBJ2-6; tentatively, D is TRBD1 or TRBD2 (6 bases each). Germline V gene lookup returns CDR1 SGHRS and CDR2 YFSETQ. The length of the CDR3 is 19 residues. The CDR3: CASSPRGPAELSGANGLTF. In DNA form, the CDR3 reads TGCGCCAGCAGCCCACGGGGGCCTGCAGAGCTATCTGGGGCCAACGGCCTGACTTTC.

This clonotype appeared many times. The V and J genes are TRBV5-1 and TRBJ2-5; D is ambiguous. Germline V lookup: CDR1 SGHRS, CDR2 YFSETQ. This CDR3 is 14 amino acids long. V was clipped by 1 base and J by 2 bases, with 9 bases between them. The CDR3 nucleotides are TGCGCCAGCAGCTTGATCGCAGGTCAAGAGACCCAGTACTTC. Translated: CASSLIAGQETQYF.

The gene calls are TRBV3-1 and TRBJ1-2, with TRBD1 identical over 8 bases. The ends lost 6 bases at V and 6 bases at J; junction bases unmatched: 9. The CDR3 is 14 residues long. Germline-derived CDR1 and CDR2 are LGHDT and YNNKEL (reference sequence). DNA of the CDR3: TGTGCCAGCAGGATTGGACAGGGTGTGAATGGCTACACCTTC. Amino acid sequence: CASRIGQGVNGYTF.

This chain joins TRBV29-1 and TRBJ2-1; D gene ambiguous. The V gene's germline CDR1 is SQVTM and CDR2 ANQGSEA. The V and J ends lost 7 bases and 0 bases respectively, with 13 bases between them. This CDR3 is 14 amino acids long. CDR3 sequence (DNA): TGCAGCGGCAGTCCCGCGAGCTCCTACAATGAGCAGTTCTTC. This codes for CSGSPASSYNEQFF.

This clonotype was observed at least ten times. The genes are TRBV29-1 and TRBJ1-1, with D hard to call. The germline CDR1 and CDR2 sequences are SQVTM and ANQGSEA. CDR3 length equals 14 residues. Trimming left V 3 bases short and J 0 bases short, with 11 bases between. The CDR3 spells CSVEPPGLNTEAFF. DNA of the CDR3: TGCAGCGTTGAGCCCCCAGGATTGAACACTGAAGCTTTCTTT.

The chain uses TRBV24-1 and TRBJ2-1, with a tentative D call TRBD2 (5 bases). The CDR3 is 15 residues long. Germline CDR1 KGHDR, CDR2 SFDVKD. The ends were cut back, 4 bases at V and 1 base at J, with 10 bases in the middle. CDR3: CATSDTGGSYNEQFF. The CDR3 coding sequence is TGTGCCACCAGTGACACGGGCGGGTCCTACAATGAGCAGTTCTTC.

This clonotype was detected a few times. CDR3 bases: TGTGCCAGCAGCTTTGTTACAGAGACCCAGTACTTC. Translated: CASSFVTETQYF. The chain has TRBV7-8 and TRBJ2-5, with D hard to call. The germline CDR1 and CDR2 sequences are SGHVS and FQNEAQ. The CDR3 has 12 amino acids. V was pared by 3 bases and J by 4 bases, with 6 bases between.

The chain links TRBV5-5 to TRBJ2-1; 9 positions match TRBD2. With 4 bases clipped from V and 7 bases from J, the junction kept 12 bases outside the gene matches. Germline CDR1 reads SGHKS; CDR2 reads YYEKEE (reference sequence). The CDR3 has 16 amino acids. The CDR3 nucleotides are TGTGCCAGCAGCCCCTGGCTGGGACTAGCTTTGAATGAGCAGTTCTTC. Translated, it gives CASSPWLGLALNEQFF.